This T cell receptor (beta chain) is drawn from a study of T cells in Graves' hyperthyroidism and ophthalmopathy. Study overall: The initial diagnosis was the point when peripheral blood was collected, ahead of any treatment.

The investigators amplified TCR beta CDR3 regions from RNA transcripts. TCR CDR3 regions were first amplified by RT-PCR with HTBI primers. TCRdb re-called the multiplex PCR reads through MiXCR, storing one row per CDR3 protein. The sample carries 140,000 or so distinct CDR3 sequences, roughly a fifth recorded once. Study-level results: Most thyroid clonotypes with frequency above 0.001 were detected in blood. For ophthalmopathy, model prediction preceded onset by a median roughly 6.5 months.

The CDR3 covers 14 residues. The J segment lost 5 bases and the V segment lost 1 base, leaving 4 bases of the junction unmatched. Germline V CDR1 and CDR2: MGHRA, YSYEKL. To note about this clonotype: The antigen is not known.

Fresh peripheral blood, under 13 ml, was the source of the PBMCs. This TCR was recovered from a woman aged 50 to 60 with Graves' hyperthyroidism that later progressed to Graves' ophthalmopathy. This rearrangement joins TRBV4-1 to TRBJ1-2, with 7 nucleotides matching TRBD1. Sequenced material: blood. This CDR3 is CASSQAAGGYGYTF. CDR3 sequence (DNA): TGCGCCAGCAGCCAAGCGGCAGGGGGATATGGCTACACCTTC.